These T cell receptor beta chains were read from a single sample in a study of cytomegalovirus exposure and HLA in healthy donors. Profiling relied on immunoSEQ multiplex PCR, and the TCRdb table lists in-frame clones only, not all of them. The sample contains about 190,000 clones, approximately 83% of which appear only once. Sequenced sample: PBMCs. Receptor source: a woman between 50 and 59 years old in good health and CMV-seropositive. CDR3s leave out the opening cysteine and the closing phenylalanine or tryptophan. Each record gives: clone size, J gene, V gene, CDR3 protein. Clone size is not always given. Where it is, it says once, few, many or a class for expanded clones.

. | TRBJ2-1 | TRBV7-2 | ASSFSLEDRVSYNEQF
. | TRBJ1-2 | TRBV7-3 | ASSFAGARGYT
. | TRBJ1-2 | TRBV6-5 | AIRQGPTYYGYT
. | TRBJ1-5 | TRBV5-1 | ASSLGQGAGQPQH
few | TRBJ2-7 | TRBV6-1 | ASRRQGILYEQY
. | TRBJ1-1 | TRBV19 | ASTSIGGGTEAF
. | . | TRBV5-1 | ASSQDRGYEQY
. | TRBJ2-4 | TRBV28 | ASSLQGTKNIQY
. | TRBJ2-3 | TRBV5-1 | ASSLLTSGSTDTQY
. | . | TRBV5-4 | ASSAGTGGSGEQY
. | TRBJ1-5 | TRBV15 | ATSRDRLSNQPQH
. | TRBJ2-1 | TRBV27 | ASRPSGGEGF
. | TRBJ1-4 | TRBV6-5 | ASRGDRVNEKLF
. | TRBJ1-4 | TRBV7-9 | ASSQTGYEKLF
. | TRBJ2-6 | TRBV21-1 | ASSKGEIQGASSGANVLT
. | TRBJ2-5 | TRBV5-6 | ASTAAQSLLY
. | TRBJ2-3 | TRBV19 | ASSIVWEADTQY